This T cell receptor (beta chain) was obtained from a study of CD8 T cells in Susac syndrome. A quantity of roughly 0.5 to 1 ug RNA underwent reverse transcription using random hexamers. TCR beta CDR3 was amplified by immunoSEQ covering 54 Vbeta and 13 Jbeta. One entry per CDR3 protein, called by TCRdb with MiXCR from the immunoSEQ multiplex PCR reads. This sample carries around 150,000 distinct CDR3 sequences, roughly 94% of them seen once, and the ten largest clones take 0.085% to 0.095%. Sequencing of TCR beta was performed on blood CD8+ T cells and on blood CD4+ T cells. Relapsing-remitting disease, either stable or active, was present in the multiple sclerosis controls, who were treatment-naive patients. J was trimmed by 5 bases and V by 6 bases; bases with no gene match: 12. Germline-derived CDR1 and CDR2 are MNHEY and SMNVEV (reference sequence). The CDR3 runs to 16 residues.

The chain has TRBV27 and TRBJ1-4; 7 nucleotides agree with TRBD1. Material for sequencing was CD4+ T cells from PBMCs. The source of this sequence is a human donor with multiple sclerosis. The CDR3 DNA is TGTGCCAGCAGCTTACAACGGGACAGCTTCAATGAAAAACTGTTTTTT. This sequence encodes CASSLQRDSFNEKLFF.